These 27 T cell receptor beta chains came from one sample sequenced in a study of T cells in Graves' hyperthyroidism and ophthalmopathy. It was RNA transcripts that yielded the amplified TCR beta CDR3 regions. Initially, a first-round RT-PCR of the TCR CDR3 employed the HTBI primer set. MiXCR, applied by TCRdb to the multiplex PCR reads, yields one record per CDR3 protein. This table has about 260,000 distinct CDR3 sequences, roughly 15% appearing once. Sample: blood. Receptor source: a woman aged 18-29 years with Graves' ophthalmopathy.

This clonotype has a count of ten or more. The V and J genes are TRBV5-1 and TRBJ2-1, with unresolved D. Trimming shortened V by 2 bases and J by 1 base, and 7 bases separated the two germline ends. The germline CDR1 and CDR2 sequences are SGHRS and YFSETQ. The CDR3 runs 14 residues. The CDR3 DNA is TGCGCCAGCAGCTTAGGACCTTCCTACAATGAGCAGTTCTTC. Residues: CASSLGPSYNEQFF.

This clonotype was counted at least ten times. The chain recombines TRBV12-3 or TRBV12-4 with TRBJ2-1; D may be TRBD1 or TRBD2 (5 bases each). With 6 bases removed from V and 9 bases from J, the gap between germline ends came to 15 bases. The CDR3 runs 13 residues. In nucleotides, the CDR3 is TGTGCCAGCAGCGGGGCAGGGCATCGTGAGCAGTTCTTC. This translates into CASSGAGHREQFF.

Written as DNA, the CDR3 is TGTGCCAGCAGTTCCCTCTCGCACGGCGAAAAACTGTTTTTT. It specifies CASSSLSHGEKLFF. This chain joins TRBV6-2 or TRBV6-3 and TRBJ1-4; no firm D call. The germline CDR1 and CDR2 sequences are MNHEY and SVGEGT. This CDR3 is 14 amino acids long. V dropped 4 bases and J dropped 8 bases, with 14 bases sitting between them.

This clonotype showed up many times. The chain employs TRBV5-1 and TRBJ2-5; 11 nucleotides line up with TRBD1. CDR1 is SGHRS, CDR2 YFSETQ, per germline. This CDR3 is 18 amino acids long. Unmatched junction bases numbered 11, after V lost 1 base and J lost 3 bases. CDR3 residues: CASSLRRDRGLPEETQYF. CDR3 DNA: TGCGCCAGCAGCTTGCGGCGGGACAGGGGGTTACCTGAAGAGACCCAGTACTTC.

This chain uses TRBV12-3 or TRBV12-4 with TRBJ1-1; 7 bases match TRBD1. J was trimmed by 4 bases and V by 1 base; bases with no gene match: 3. This CDR3 region has 14 residues. The CDR3 nucleotides are TGTGCCAGCAGTTTAGGACAGGGCGCCACTGAAGCTTTCTTT. Amino acid sequence: CASSLGQGATEAFF.

The J gene is TRBJ2-7, the V gene TRBV28; 13 bases are a match to TRBD2. The CDR3 loop spans 18 amino acids. The germline gives CDR1 MDHEN, CDR2 SYDVKM. After removal of 4 bases from V and 2 bases from J, the junction contained 11 bases not matched to a gene. Here the CDR3 reads CASSSRRLAGGLTYEQYF. The CDR3 DNA reads as TGTGCCAGCAGTTCCCGCCGACTAGCGGGAGGCCTAACCTACGAGCAGTACTTC.

This clonotype was seen at least ten times. The CDR3 nucleotides read TGTGCCAGCAGTTTGTGGGGCTCAGGGCAGCCCCAGCATTTT. Translating gives CASSLWGSGQPQHF. The J gene is TRBJ1-5, the V gene TRBV12-3 or TRBV12-4; possibly TRBD1 for D (5 bases). V was clipped by 3 bases and J by 7 bases, with 13 bases between them. The CDR3 loop spans 14 amino acids.

This clonotype was detected ten times or more. This chain links TRBV20-1 with TRBJ2-2; 8 bases are shared with TRBD2. This CDR3 contains 15 residues. Germline trimming cut 6 bases from V and 0 bases from J; bases unmatched to any gene: 6. CDR1 and CDR2 (germline): DFQATT, SNEGSKA (reference sequence). The CDR3 DNA sequence: TGCAGTGCCAGGCGACTAGCGACGAACACCGGGGAGCTGTTTTTT. This encodes CSARRLATNTGELFF.

This clonotype was counted many times. The chain uses TRBV6-5 and TRBJ2-7, with TRBD2 matching 10 bases. The germline V gene has CDR1 MNHEY and CDR2 SVGAGI. With V trimmed by 0 bases and J by 2 bases, 4 bases remained unmatched. The CDR3 length is 16 residues. The CDR3 DNA follows: TGTGCCAGCAGTTACTCTGGCCTAGCGGGAGCCTACGAGCAGTACTTC. It codes for CASSYSGLAGAYEQYF.

This clonotype has ten or more counts. The chain recombines TRBV7-9 with TRBJ2-5; D ambiguous. From germline, CDR1 is SEHNR and CDR2 FQNEAQ (reference sequence). Trimming cost V 7 bases and J 2 bases, with 8 bases left between them. This CDR3 contains 12 residues. The CDR3 region has the DNA TGTGCCAGCACTACAGTTCAAGAGACCCAGTACTTC. This translates into CASTTVQETQYF. Supplemented by reference TRBV7-9 and TRBJ2-5, the full variable domain reads DTGVSQNPRHKITKRGQNVTFRCDPISEHNRLYWYRQTLGQGPEFLTYFQNEAQLEKSRLLSDRFSAERPKGSFSTLEIQRTEQGDSAMYLCASTTVQETQYFGPGTRLLVL.

This clonotype has ten or more counts. The chain couples TRBV11-3 to TRBJ2-5; D may be TRBD1 (6 bases). This CDR3 spans 13 amino acids. Germline V CDR1 and CDR2: SGHNT, YENEEA. V lost 6 bases and J lost 4, with 12 bases in between. Written as DNA, the CDR3 is TGTGCCAGCAGGCCCAGGGGACGAGAGACCCAGTACTTC. It is translated as CASRPRGRETQYF. The full variable domain, its missing parts supplied by reference TRBV11-3 and TRBJ2-5, is EAGVVQSPRYKIIEKKQPVAFWCNPISGHNTLYWYLQNLGQGPELLIRYENEEAVDDSQLPKDRFSAERLKGVDSTLKIQPAELGDSAVYLCASRPRGRETQYFGPGTRLLVL.

This clonotype was detected many times. DNA of the CDR3: TGTGCCAGCAGACCTTGGGACAGGGCAAAGAACGAGCAGTACTTC. This translates into CASRPWDRAKNEQYF. This chain links TRBV11-3 with TRBJ2-7; 9 bases fit TRBD1. Germline V gene data show CDR1 as SGHNT and CDR2 as YENEEA. The CDR3 length is 15 residues. Trimming at V came to 6 bases and at J to 5 bases, leaving 11 bases not matched to a gene.

Ten or more counts support this clonotype. The chain links TRBV7-8 to TRBJ2-5; TRBD2 matches 8 bases. CDR1 and CDR2 (germline): SGHVS, FQNEAQ. CDR3 length: 12 residues. V was pared by 5 bases and J by 13 bases, with 9 bases of the junction left unmatched. CDR3: CASSHSGNLRYF. DNA for the CDR3: TGTGCCAGCAGCCATAGCGGGAACCTTCGGTACTTC.

In this sample, this clonotype turned up a few times. The rearrangement joins TRBV7-8 to TRBJ1-2; D gene ambiguous. The CDR3 extends over 14 amino acids. Germline loops: CDR1 SGHVS, CDR2 FQNEAQ. The V gene lost 1 base and the J gene lost 2 bases, with 8 bases spanning the gap. CDR3 sequence reads: CASSLVGRNYGYTF. CDR3 nucleotide sequence: TGTGCCAGCAGCTTAGTTGGCAGAAACTATGGCTACACCTTC.

There are many counts of this clonotype. The J gene is TRBJ2-7, the V gene TRBV4-1; 9 bases map to TRBD1. Germline CDR1 and CDR2: MGHRA and YSYEKL. The CDR3 consists of 17 residues. Trimming took 1 base from V and 1 from J; bases not matched to a gene: 8. The CDR3 nucleotides read TGCGCCAGCAGCCAAGGAATCTTGGGACAGGGATCCTACGAGCAGTACTTC. Translating it yields CASSQGILGQGSYEQYF.

This clonotype was found many times. This rearrangement joins TRBV6-2 or TRBV6-3 to TRBJ2-7; 7 bases fit TRBD2. This CDR3 spans 14 amino acids. Germline lookup yields CDR1 MNHEY and CDR2 SVGEGT. Trimming at V came to 5 bases and at J to 7 bases, leaving 11 bases not matched to a gene. CDR3 sequence reads: CASSIGTTAREQYF. In DNA, the CDR3 is TGTGCCAGCAGTATCGGGACTACCGCTCGTGAGCAGTACTTC.

The chain uses TRBV12-3 or TRBV12-4 and TRBJ2-5; TRBD2 agrees at 8 bases. Trimming at V came to 1 base and at J to 0 bases, leaving 10 bases not matched to a gene. The CDR3 runs 18 residues. The CDR3 DNA follows: TGTGCCAGCAGTTTAGAGGGGCTAGCGGGCGGGTACCAAGAGACCCAGTACTTC. Its protein is CASSLEGLAGGYQETQYF.

At least ten counts were recorded for this clonotype. The rearrangement joins TRBV5-1 to TRBJ2-7, with 8 bases aligning to TRBD2. This CDR3 contains 16 residues. Per germline, CDR1 SGHRS and CDR2 YFSETQ. The V and J ends lost 7 bases and 5 bases, in that order; junction bases with no gene match: 17. CDR3 sequence (DNA): TGCGCCAGCCGAAGTACATATAGCGGGATTCGCCACGAGCAGTACTTC. Its translation is CASRSTYSGIRHEQYF.

This clonotype was found many times. The genes are TRBV6-1 and TRBJ1-5, with TRBD1 as a possible D gene (5 bases). The CDR3 is made up of 14 amino acids. V shed 6 bases and J shed 3 bases, with 12 bases lying between them. Germline V gene sequence: CDR1 MNHNS, CDR2 SASEGT. The chain's CDR3 is CASRESGNNQPQHF. CDR3 DNA: TGTGCCAGCAGGGAGTCAGGGAACAATCAGCCCCAGCATTTT.

The table lists this clonotype with many counts. The gene calls are TRBV19 and TRBJ1-2; D possibly corresponds to TRBD1 (5 bases). V shed 3 bases and J shed 4 bases, with 15 bases lying between them. Per the germline V gene, CDR1 is LNHDA and CDR2 is SQIVND (reference sequence). CDR3 length: 15 amino acids. Written as DNA, the CDR3 is TGTGCCAGTAGTATGTCAGGGTTTTGGATCTATGGCTACACCTTC. Translating it yields CASSMSGFWIYGYTF.

The table lists this clonotype with many counts. J is TRBJ1-1 and V is TRBV6-2 or TRBV6-3; a possible D gene is TRBD1 (6 bases). With 4 bases removed from V and 1 base from J, the gap between germline ends came to 10 bases. The germline V gene has CDR1 MNHEY and CDR2 SVGEGT. The CDR3 runs 14 residues. CDR3 DNA sequence: TGTGCCAGCAGTTCCCTGACAGGGAACACTGAAGCTTTCTTT. Translating it yields CASSSLTGNTEAFF.

This clonotype was recorded many times. V is TRBV28 and J is TRBJ1-1, with 9 bases matching TRBD1. The junction had 5 bases not matched to a gene; V was cut back by 6 bases and J by 6 bases. The CDR3 is 13 residues long. The germline V gene encodes CDR1 MDHEN and CDR2 SYDVKM. The CDR3 protein is CASRRDRVSEAFF. The CDR3 DNA reads TGTGCCAGCAGACGGGACAGGGTGTCTGAAGCTTTCTTT.

This clonotype was seen many times. Written as DNA, the CDR3 is TGTGCCAGCAGCCCGTCCGAGCCGGCAACTAATGAAAAACTGTTTTTT. Protein sequence: CASSPSEPATNEKLFF. V usage is TRBV14 and J usage is TRBJ1-4; D is ambiguous. V gave up 4 bases and J gave up 0 bases, with 12 bases separating them. The CDR3 has 16 amino acids. CDR1 SGHDN and CDR2 FVKESK come from the germline V gene.

In its sample, this clonotype was seen many times. The chain has TRBV7-9 and TRBJ2-5; unclear D gene. Per the germline V gene, CDR1 is SEHNR and CDR2 is FQNEAQ (reference sequence). The CDR3 sequence is 13 residues long. V was trimmed by 6 bases and J by 0 bases, leaving 8 bases between them. CDR3 DNA: TGTGCCAGCAGAGCGAACTACCAAGAGACCCAGTACTTC. It specifies CASRANYQETQYF.

This clonotype was counted many times. The chain uses TRBV30 and TRBJ2-2, with D possibly matching TRBD1 (5 bases). CDR1 GTSNPN and CDR2 SVGIG come from the germline V gene (reference sequence). Trimming pared 3 bases from V and 3 bases from J, leaving 8 bases between. This CDR3 region has 13 residues. In DNA, the CDR3 is TGTGCCTGGAGCCGACAGTACACCGGGGAGCTGTTTTTT. Protein sequence: CAWSRQYTGELFF.

V gene TRBV15 combines with J gene TRBJ1-2, with 9 bases lining up with TRBD1. CDR1 is LNHNV, CDR2 YYDKDF, per germline (reference sequence). The CDR3 sequence is 15 residues long. The V gene end was trimmed by 0 bases and the J gene end by 5 bases; junction bases not matched to a gene: 4. This chain's CDR3 is CATSREQGALYGYTF. In DNA form, the CDR3 reads TGTGCCACCAGCAGAGAACAGGGGGCCCTTTATGGCTACACCTTC.

There are many counts of this clonotype. This rearrangement joins TRBV18 to TRBJ1-2; tentative D call: TRBD1 (6 bases). The V end was cut by 3 bases, the J end by 7 bases, with 15 bases between. The CDR3 runs 14 residues. Germline V gene data show CDR1 as KGHSH and CDR2 as LQKENI. In DNA form, the CDR3 reads TGTGCCAGCTCACCTCGGCAGGGGCGGTTTGGCTACACCTTC. Translation gives CASSPRQGRFGYTF.